These 21 T cell receptor beta chains came from one sample sequenced in a study of blood T cell repertoires in COVID-19. Method: immunoSEQ multiplex PCR; TCRdb's copy keeps in-frame clones and lacks some. The sample has about 70,000 clones, around 88% seen once; the top ten hold around 6%. Sequenced sample: peripheral blood. These receptors all come from a woman aged 70 to 79 with acute or convalescent COVID-19.

The rearrangement uses TRBV7-9 and TRBJ2-1, with 7 bases lining up with TRBD2. The CDR3 runs 17 residues. The germline V gene encodes CDR1 SEHNR and CDR2 FQNEAQ (reference sequence). Trimming took 2 bases from V and 2 from J; bases not matched to a gene: 9. The CDR3: CASSLIGAGPAYNEQFF. The CDR3 DNA follows: TGTGCCAGCAGCTTAATCGGAGCGGGACCCGCCTACAATGAGCAGTTCTTC.

The V call is TRBV5-5, the J call TRBJ1-2; a weak D match, TRBD1 (6 bases). Germline V gives CDR1 SGHKS, CDR2 YYEKEE (reference sequence). Trimming cost V 1 base and J 6 bases, with 16 bases left between them. This CDR3 has 15 amino acids. The CDR3 spells CASSLWQDRRNGYTF. The CDR3, as DNA: TGTGCCAGCAGCTTGTGGCAGGACAGACGGAATGGCTACACCTTC.

Only one count was recorded for this clone. This CDR3 reads CASSIPGQVYEQYF. The CDR3 coding sequence is TGTGCCAGCAGTATTCCGGGACAAGTCTACGAGCAGTACTTC. The chain links TRBV6-1 to TRBJ2-7, with D possibly TRBD1 on 6 matching bases. This CDR3 contains 14 residues. V was clipped by 5 bases and J by 3 bases, with 14 bases between them. CDR1 and CDR2 (germline): MNHNS, SASEGT.

The chain links TRBV3-1 (or the pseudogene TRBV3-2) to TRBJ1-1; 7 positions match TRBD1. The CDR3 length is 13 residues. The V gene end was trimmed by 6 bases and the J gene end by 4 bases; junction bases not matched to a gene: 5. Per germline, CDR1 LGHDT and CDR2 YNNKEL (reference sequence). CDR3: CASSLTGPTEAFF. For the CDR3, the DNA is TGTGCCAGCAGTTTGACAGGGCCCACTGAAGCTTTCTTT.

V and J are TRBV27 and TRBJ2-1; 9 bases map to TRBD2. The CDR3 covers 19 residues. Germline V gives CDR1 MNHEY, CDR2 SMNVEV (reference sequence). With V trimmed by 2 bases and J by 2 bases, 13 bases remained unmatched. The CDR3, as DNA: TGTGCCAGCAGTTTAGACGCCAGCGGGGGGCTACTTACCTACAATGAGCAGTTCTTC. Protein product: CASSLDASGGLLTYNEQFF.

This chain joins TRBV29-1 and TRBJ1-2; 10 bases map to TRBD1. V was pared by 5 bases and J by 6 bases, with 6 bases of the junction left unmatched. Germline values: CDR1 SQVTM, CDR2 ANQGSEA. The CDR3 runs to 13 residues. CDR3 coding DNA: TGCAGCGTTTGGGGACAGGGGATTGATGGCTACACCTTC. This translates into CSVWGQGIDGYTF.

This chain uses TRBV5-1 with TRBJ1-6; 7 nucleotides align to TRBD1. The CDR3 is 14 residues long. From germline, CDR1 is SGHRS and CDR2 YFSETQ. The trim removed 4 bases at V and 7 bases at J, leaving 5 bases unmatched. The CDR3 nucleotides read TGCGCCAGCAGCGCGGGGACAGCAAATTCACCCCTCCACTTT. Protein sequence: CASSAGTANSPLHF.

V gene TRBV3-1 (or the pseudogene TRBV3-2) combines with J gene TRBJ2-1; 10 bases agree with TRBD2. V shed 0 bases and J 2 bases; nucleotides not matched to a gene: 4. The CDR3 consists of 17 residues. The germline V gene encodes CDR1 LGHDT and CDR2 YNNKEL (reference sequence). The CDR3 DNA is TGTGCCAGCAGCCAAGATAGGGGGACTAGCGCCTACAATGAGCAGTTCTTC. This codes for CASSQDRGTSAYNEQFF.

The V and J genes are TRBV6-5 and TRBJ2-1, with D perhaps TRBD2 (5 bases). V lost 11 bases and J 8 bases, leaving 16 bases between the germline ends. The CDR3 is 12 residues long. Germline CDR1 reads MNHEY; CDR2 reads SVGAGI. The CDR3, as DNA: TGTGCCTCGGGATTACTGGGGTATGAGCAGTTCTTC. It codes for CASGLLGYEQFF.

The chain's CDR3 is CASSPGQGATNEKLFF. CDR3 DNA: TGCGCCAGCAGCCCCGGACAGGGTGCAACTAATGAAAAACTGTTTTTT. V gene TRBV5-1 combines with J gene TRBJ1-4, with 8 nucleotides matching TRBD1. This CDR3 has 16 residues. V shed 4 bases, J shed 0 bases, and the junction held 5 bases outside the gene matches. CDR1 SGHRS and CDR2 YFSETQ come from the germline V gene.

This chain joins TRBV4-1 and TRBJ1-6; D is unresolved. In germline, CDR1 is MGHRA, CDR2 YSYEKL. The ends were cut back, 0 bases at V and 0 bases at J, with 12 bases in the middle. CDR3 length equals 18 residues. The CDR3 DNA reads as TGCGCCAGCAGCCAAGACCTCTCCAGGCTCTCCTATAATTCACCCCTCCACTTT. This translates into CASSQDLSRLSYNSPLHF.

The chain joins TRBV9 to TRBJ2-2; D may be TRBD2 (6 bases). The germline V gene has CDR1 SGDLS and CDR2 YYNGEE. CDR3 length equals 15 residues. Trimming left V 0 bases short and J 3 bases short, with 9 bases between. The CDR3: CASSVEGGDTGELFF. The CDR3 coding sequence is TGTGCCAGCAGCGTAGAGGGCGGGGACACCGGGGAGCTGTTTTTT.

This chain uses TRBV28 with TRBJ2-7; 15 bases align to TRBD2. The V gene's germline CDR1 is MDHEN and CDR2 SYDVKM. The length of the CDR3 is 19 residues. J was trimmed by 0 bases and V by 3 bases; bases with no gene match: 9. CDR3 protein: CASSFSGLAGGPSSYEQYF. The CDR3 DNA sequence: TGTGCCAGCAGTTTTTCGGGACTAGCGGGAGGTCCTAGCTCCTACGAGCAGTACTTC.

This clone has a single count. The rearrangement uses TRBV9 and TRBJ1-4; 7 bases are shared with TRBD1. The CDR3 extends over 15 amino acids. The junction had 3 bases not matched to a gene; V was cut back by 4 bases and J by 0 bases. Per the germline V gene, CDR1 is SGDLS and CDR2 is YYNGEE. The CDR3 sequence is CASSRQGATNEKLFF. CDR3 in DNA: TGTGCCAGCAGCAGACAGGGCGCAACTAATGAAAAACTGTTTTTT.

The chain links TRBV7-9 to TRBJ2-3; D is uncertain. Germline assignment: CDR1 SEHNR and CDR2 FQNEAQ (reference sequence). Deletions cut 2 bases from V and 6 bases from J, with 6 bases between. This CDR3 contains 12 residues. In DNA, the CDR3 is TGTGCCAGCAGCTTAAGCTGGGATACGCAGTATTTT. Encoded protein: CASSLSWDTQYF.

This chain joins TRBV14 and TRBJ1-2; 9 bases agree with TRBD1. The CDR3 has 17 amino acids. Looked up from germline, CDR1 is SGHDN and CDR2 is FVKESK. V lost 4 bases to trimming and J lost 4 bases; unmatched junction nucleotides: 13. CDR3 in amino acids: CASSPFLGTGTLYGYTF. For the CDR3, the DNA is TGTGCCAGCAGCCCTTTCTTGGGGACAGGGACCCTCTATGGCTACACCTTC.

The chain combines TRBV7-3 with TRBJ2-2, with D possibly matching TRBD2 (6 bases). CDR1 and CDR2 (germline): SGHTA, FQGTGA. V was trimmed by 4 bases and J by 7 bases, leaving 10 bases between them. The CDR3 totals 13 residues. CDR3 loop: CASSSGVVGELFF. The CDR3 bases are TGTGCCAGCAGCTCGGGAGTAGTCGGGGAGCTGTTTTTT.

Only one count was recorded for this clone. The chain joins TRBV5-1 to TRBJ2-1; no firm D call. The V gene lost 1 base and the J gene lost 4 bases, with 6 bases spanning the gap. This CDR3 comprises 13 residues. Germline V gene data show CDR1 as SGHRS and CDR2 as YFSETQ. The CDR3 protein is CASSLPEYNEQFF. CDR3 nucleotides: TGCGCCAGCAGCTTGCCGGAGTACAATGAGCAGTTCTTC.

This clone was observed once. Here the CDR3 DNA reads TGTGCCAGCAGTTTAGGGGGGAACAGGGGCCAAGAGACCCAGTACTTC. Its translation is CASSLGGNRGQETQYF. The rearrangement uses TRBV28 and TRBJ2-5, with TRBD1 as a possible D gene (7 bases). Trimming left V 2 bases short and J 1 base short, with 14 bases between. CDR3 length equals 16 residues. Germline-derived CDR1 and CDR2 are MDHEN and SYDVKM.

This clone occurred once. The chain employs TRBV6-5 and TRBJ2-1; D unclear. The CDR3 is made up of 15 amino acids. V was trimmed by 6 bases and J by 3 bases, leaving 15 bases between them. Germline loops: CDR1 MNHEY, CDR2 SVGAGI. The CDR3 protein is CASRHLSSSYNEQFF. DNA of the CDR3: TGTGCCAGCAGGCATCTTAGCAGCAGCTACAATGAGCAGTTCTTC.

V is TRBV15 and J is TRBJ1-2; TRBD1 agrees at 8 bases. V lost 5 bases, J lost 5 bases, and 4 bases stayed unmatched. The CDR3 is 13 residues long. The germline V gene has CDR1 LNHNV and CDR2 YYDKDF (reference sequence). The CDR3 nucleotides are TGTGCCACCAGCCGGGGACAGGATTATGGCTACACCTTC. This codes for CATSRGQDYGYTF.